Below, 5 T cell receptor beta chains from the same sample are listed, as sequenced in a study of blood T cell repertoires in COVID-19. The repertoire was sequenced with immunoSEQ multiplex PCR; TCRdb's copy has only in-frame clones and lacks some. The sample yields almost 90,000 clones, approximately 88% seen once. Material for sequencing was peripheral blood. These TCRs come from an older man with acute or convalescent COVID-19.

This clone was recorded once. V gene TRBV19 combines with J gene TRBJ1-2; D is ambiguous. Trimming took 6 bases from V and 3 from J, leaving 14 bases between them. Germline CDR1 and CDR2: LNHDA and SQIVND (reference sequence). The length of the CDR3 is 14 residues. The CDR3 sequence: CASRPGKGDYGYTF. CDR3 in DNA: TGTGCCAGTAGACCGGGGAAGGGCGACTATGGCTACACCTTC.

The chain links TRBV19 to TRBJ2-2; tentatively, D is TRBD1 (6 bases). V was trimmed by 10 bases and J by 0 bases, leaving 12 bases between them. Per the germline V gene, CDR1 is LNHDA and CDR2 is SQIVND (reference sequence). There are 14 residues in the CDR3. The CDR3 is CATSRTANTGELFF. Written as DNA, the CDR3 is TGTGCCACCAGTCGGACAGCGAACACCGGGGAGCTGTTTTTT. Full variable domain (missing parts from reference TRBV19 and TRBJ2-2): DGGITQSPKYLFRKEGQNVTLSCEQNLNHDAMYWYRQDPGQGLRLIYYSQIVNDFQKGDIAEGYSVSREKKESFPLTVTSAQKNPTAFYLCATSRTANTGELFFGEGSRLTVL.

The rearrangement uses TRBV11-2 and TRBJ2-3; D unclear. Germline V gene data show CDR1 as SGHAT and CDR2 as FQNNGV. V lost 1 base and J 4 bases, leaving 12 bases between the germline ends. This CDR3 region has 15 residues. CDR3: CASSLARSFADTQYF. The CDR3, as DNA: TGTGCCAGCAGCTTAGCGCGGAGCTTCGCAGATACGCAGTATTTT.

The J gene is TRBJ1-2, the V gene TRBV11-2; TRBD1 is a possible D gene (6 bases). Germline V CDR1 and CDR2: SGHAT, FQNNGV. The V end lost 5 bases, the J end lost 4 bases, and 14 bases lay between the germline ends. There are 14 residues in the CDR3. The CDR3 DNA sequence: TGTGCCAGCAGCCCCCCCCAGGGGACCTATGGCTACACCTTC. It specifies CASSPPQGTYGYTF.

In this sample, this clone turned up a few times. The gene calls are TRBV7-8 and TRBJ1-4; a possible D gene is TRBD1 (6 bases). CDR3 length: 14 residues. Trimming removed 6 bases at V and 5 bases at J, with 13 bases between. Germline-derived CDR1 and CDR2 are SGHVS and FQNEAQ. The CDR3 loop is CASSPRGVNEKLFF. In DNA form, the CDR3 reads TGTGCCAGCAGTCCCAGGGGAGTCAATGAAAAACTGTTTTTT.